These T cell receptor beta chains were read from a single sample in a study of cytomegalovirus exposure and HLA in healthy donors. Only in-frame clones appear in the TCRdb table, and some are missing; sequencing was by immunoSEQ multiplex PCR. The sample contains more than 55,000 clones, 80% of which appear only once. The specimen was PBMCs. The source of these receptors is a woman in her forties in good health and CMV-seronegative. Both conserved end residues are part of each CDR3. Each record gives: clone size, D gene, V gene, J gene, CDR3 DNA, CDR3 protein. D genes are given only for firm matches. Clone size is given for some rows only: seen once, a few or many times, or a class if the clone is expanded.

NA,NA,TRBV21-1,TRBJ2-1,TGTGCCAGCAGCTCGCTCCGCGGGGGGAGACCCAATGAGCAGTTCTTC,CASSSLRGGRPNEQFF
NA,TRBD2,TRBV7-8,TRBJ2-1,TGTGCCAGCAGCTTAGGACTCCTAGCGGGAGGGCCCGACGATGAGCAGTTCTTC,CASSLGLLAGGPDDEQFF
NA,NA,TRBV29-1,TRBJ2-7,TGCAGCGGTATGGACAACCCCTACGAGCAGTACTTC,CSGMDNPYEQYF
few,TRBD2,TRBV28,TRBJ2-7,TGTGCCAGCAGATCAGCGGGAGCTGGTTACTACGAGCAGTACTTC,CASRSAGAGYYEQYF
few,TRBD2,TRBV7-9,TRBJ2-5,TGTGCCAGCAGTACGGGACTAGCGGGAGTAGAAGAGACCCAGTACTTC,CASSTGLAGVEETQYF
NA,TRBD2,TRBV10-3,TRBJ2-1,TGTGCCATCAGTGGCCTAGCGGGAACCTACAATGAGCAGTTCTTC,CAISGLAGTYNEQFF
NA,NA,TRBV4-1,TRBJ1-1,TGCGCCAGCAGCCAAGCCCCAGTGCACACTGAAGCTTTCTTT,CASSQAPVHTEAFF
NA,NA,TRBV2,TRBJ2-1,TGTGCCAGCAGGGGGGGGCGGGAGCAGTTCTTC,CASRGGREQFF
NA,TRBD2,TRBV7-8,TRBJ2-1,TGTGCCAGCAGCTTAGGAGGCCTAGCGGGAGACGAGCAGTTCTTC,CASSLGGLAGDEQFF
NA,NA,TRBV4-2,TRBJ2-7,TGTGCCAGCAGCCAAGACAGTTCCTACGAGCAGTACTTC,CASSQDSSYEQYF
NA,NA,TRBV2,TRBJ1-5,TGTGCCAGCAGAACGACAGAAGCTAGCAATCAGCCCCAGCATTTT,CASRTTEASNQPQHF
NA,NA,TRBV5-4,TRBJ1-1,TGTGCCAGCAGCTTGCAGGCCACTGAAGCTTTCTTT,CASSLQATEAFF
few,TRBD1,TRBV28,TRBJ1-2,TGTGCCAGCAGCCCAATGGACAGGGGGATCTATGGCTACACCTTC,CASSPMDRGIYGYTF
NA,TRBD2,TRBV28,TRBJ2-5,TGTGCCAGCAGCGGACTAGCGGGAGTGGAGACCCAGTACTTC,CASSGLAGVETQYF
NA,NA,TRBV21-1,TRBJ2-3,TGTGCCAGCAGCTGGGGACTAGCGGTAACAGATACGCAGTATTTT,CASSWGLAVTDTQYF
few,TRBD2,TRBV10-3,TRBJ2-1,TGTGCCATCAGTAAAAGTGGTAGTAGCGGGGTGGGGTACAATGAGCAGTTCTTC,CAISKSGSSGVGYNEQFF
few,TRBD1,TRBV7-6,TRBJ2-1,TGTGCCAGCAGCTTACGGACAGGGGACTTAGACAATGAGCAGTTCTTC,CASSLRTGDLDNEQFF
NA,TRBD2,TRBV28,TRBJ2-5,TGTGCCAGCAGTGCTCGACTAGCGGGAGGAATAGAGACCCAGTACTTC,CASSARLAGGIETQYF
NA,NA,TRBV4-1,TRBJ1-1,TGCGCCAGCAGCCAACCCGCAGGGGTGAACACTGAAGCTTTCTTT,CASSQPAGVNTEAFF
NA,NA,TRBV4-3,TRBJ2-7,TGCGCCAGCAGCCAAGATGATAGGGGCGCTTACGAGCAGTACTTC,CASSQDDRGAYEQYF
NA,NA,TRBV7-9,TRBJ2-7,TGTGCCAGCAGCTTCCCGGGAGAGTCCTACGAGCAGTACTTC,CASSFPGESYEQYF
NA,TRBD2,TRBV27,TRBJ2-1,TGTGCCAGCAGTCCTCTCCCGGGACTAGCGGGTCCGCTGTACAATGAGCAGTTCTTC,CASSPLPGLAGPLYNEQFF
few,TRBD1,TRBV5-1,TRBJ2-1,TGCGCCAGCAGCACGCAGGGACAGGGGCCCTACAATGAGCAGTTCTTC,CASSTQGQGPYNEQFF
NA,TRBD1,TRBV19,TRBJ2-1,TGTGCCAGTAGTATCGGCTGGGGACAGGGCCCCAATGAGCAGTTCTTC,CASSIGWGQGPNEQFF
NA,TRBD1,TRBV18,TRBJ2-5,TGTGCCAGCTCACCAACGACAGGGGGCGGCGGAGAGACCCAGTACTTC,CASSPTTGGGGETQYF
NA,NA,TRBV11-2,TRBJ1-1,TGTGCCAGCAGCTTAGACAGGGGTGCTGAAGCTTTCTTT,CASSLDRGAEAFF
few,NA,TRBV7-3,TRBJ2-2,TGTGCCAGCAGCACCTCGGCAGGGGGGACCGGGGAGCTGTTTTTT,CASSTSAGGTGELFF
NA,TRBD2,TRBV7-8,TRBJ2-7,TGTGCCAGTACGGCAAAGCGGGAGACGTTCTACGAGCAGTACTTC,CASTAKRETFYEQYF
NA,TRBD2,TRBV6-6,TRBJ2-1,TGTGCCAGCAGTCGCCCCGGGGGGTCGGGGAATGAGCAGTTCTTC,CASSRPGGSGNEQFF
NA,TRBD2,TRBV7-2,TRBJ2-2,TGTGCCAGCAGCTTAGCGCGACTAGCCAGGACCGGGGAGCTGTTTTTT,CASSLARLARTGELFF
NA,TRBD2,TRBV7-2,TRBJ2-5,TGTGCCAGCAGCCCCGGGACTAGCGGGGAGACCCAGTACTTC,CASSPGTSGETQYF
NA,TRBD1,TRBV28,TRBJ1-2,TGTGCCAGCATGGGGGACAGGGGTTCTGGCTACACCTTC,CASMGDRGSGYTF
NA,TRBD2,TRBV2,TRBJ2-3,TGTGCCAGCAGTGAAGCGAGAATAGCGGGATCAGATACGCAGTATTTT,CASSEARIAGSDTQYF
few,NA,TRBV27,TRBJ2-2,TGTGCCAGCAGTTTTCTCGGGACTTCGAACACCGGGGAGCTGTTTTTT,CASSFLGTSNTGELFF
NA,TRBD2,TRBV7-2,TRBJ2-1,TGTGCCAGCAGTATGGGCGCGGGGGACAATGAGCAGTTCTTC,CASSMGAGDNEQFF
NA,NA,TRBV2,TRBJ2-3,TGTGCCAGCAGTGAAGGGACTTACGTTCGGACGCAGTATTTT,CASSEGTYVRTQYF
NA,TRBD1,TRBV2,TRBJ2-7,TGTGCCAGCAGTAGGGGGACAGGGTTGTCCGAGCAGTACTTC,CASSRGTGLSEQYF
NA,TRBD2,TRBV30,TRBJ2-2,TGTGCCTGGAGTGTAGAGACTAGCGGGCGCCTGAACACCGGGGAGCTGTTTTTT,CAWSVETSGRLNTGELFF
NA,NA,TRBV9,TRBJ1-1,TGTGCCAGCAGCTCTAGCGGGGGGGCCACTGAAGCTTTCTTT,CASSSSGGATEAFF
NA,NA,TRBV19,TRBJ2-1,TGTGCCAGTAGTATTGGCGGGATTGAGCAGTTCTTC,CASSIGGIEQFF
NA,NA,TRBV2,TRBJ2-6,TGTGCCACAGGGGAGCTCTCTGGGGCCAACGTCCTGACTTTC,CATGELSGANVLTF
NA,TRBD2,TRBV5-6,TRBJ2-1,TGTGCCAGCAGCCCCGGACTAGCCGCCTACAATGAGCAGTTCTTC,CASSPGLAAYNEQFF
NA,TRBD2,TRBV4-3,TRBJ2-2,TGCGCCAGCAGCCAAGCTCCGTGGACTAGCGGGACCGGGGAGCTGTTTTTT,CASSQAPWTSGTGELFF
NA,NA,TRBV6-1,TRBJ1-2,TGTGCCAGCAGTGAAGGCAGGCATTTCTACACCTTC,CASSEGRHFYTF
few,TRBD2,TRBV6-6,TRBJ2-3,TGTGCCAGCAACGATAGCGGGAGGGGCACAGATACGCAGTATTTT,CASNDSGRGTDTQYF
NA,TRBD1,TRBV6-6,TRBJ1-4,TGTGCCAGCAGTTCGGGACAGGGAGCAACTAATGAAAAACTGTTTTTT,CASSSGQGATNEKLFF
NA,TRBD2,TRBV19,TRBJ2-1,TGTGCCAGTAAATCCGCGGGGGGGAAAACCTACAATGAGCAGTTCTTC,CASKSAGGKTYNEQFF
NA,TRBD1,TRBV7-2,TRBJ1-1,TGTGCCAGCAGCCGACTACAGGGGGACACTGAAGCTTTCTTT,CASSRLQGDTEAFF
NA,TRBD2,TRBV15,TRBJ2-5,TGTGCCACCAGCCGCGGCTGGGGGGGTGAGACCCAGTACTTC,CATSRGWGGETQYF
NA,TRBD1,TRBV7-9,TRBJ1-5,TGTGCCAGCAGCCCCGGGACAGGGCATCAGCCCCAGCATTTT,CASSPGTGHQPQHF
NA,NA,TRBV7-8,TRBJ2-2,TGTGCCAGCAGCTTAGGGCCCGGGGAGCTGTTTTTT,CASSLGPGELFF
NA,TRBD1,TRBV18,TRBJ1-3,TGTGCCAGCTCAACCGGACAGGGGGCTGGTGGAAACACCATATATTTT,CASSTGQGAGGNTIYF
NA,TRBD1,TRBV6-6,TRBJ1-2,TGTGCCAGCAGTCATACGGACAGGGATGAATATGGCTACACCTTC,CASSHTDRDEYGYTF